These T cell receptor beta chains were read from a single sample in a study of STAT5B mutations in CD4+ large granular lymphocyte leukemia. TCRdb's table, derived via immunoSEQ multiplex PCR, lists solely in-frame clones and lacks some. The table has fewer than 35,000 clones, 78% seen once. Material: CD4+ T cells from blood buffy coats. These receptors originate from a human donor in good health. Both conserved end residues are part of each CDR3. The D gene is left open where the match is weak. The size entry is marked missing in some rows and otherwise reads once, few, many or a size class.

V gene: TRBV30; D gene: TRBD1; J gene: TRBJ2-2; clone size: few; CDR3 protein: CAWMGQHTGELFF; CDR3 DNA: TGTGCCTGGATGGGACAGCATACCGGGGAGCTGTTTTTT
V gene: TRBV18; D gene: TRBD2; J gene: TRBJ2-5; clone size: NA; CDR3 protein: CASSLGLAGQETQYF; CDR3 DNA: TGTGCCAGCTCACTAGGACTAGCGGGGCAAGAGACCCAGTACTTC
V gene: TRBV27; D gene: TRBD1; J gene: TRBJ2-1; clone size: NA; CDR3 protein: CASSLISIGTGYNEQFF; CDR3 DNA: TGTGCCAGCAGTTTAATCTCGATCGGGACAGGATACAATGAGCAGTTCTTC
V gene: TRBV4-1; D gene: NA; J gene: TRBJ2-1; clone size: NA; CDR3 protein: CASSRVGVSYNEQFF; CDR3 DNA: TGCGCCAGCAGCCGGGTAGGGGTTTCGTACAATGAGCAGTTCTTC
V gene: TRBV10-2; D gene: NA; J gene: TRBJ2-3; clone size: NA; CDR3 protein: CASSEARRATDTQYF; CDR3 DNA: TGCGCCAGCAGTGAGGCCCGCAGGGCAACAGATACGCAGTATTTT
V gene: TRBV9; D gene: NA; J gene: TRBJ2-1; clone size: NA; CDR3 protein: CASSPKSGAGVYNEQFF; CDR3 DNA: TGTGCCAGCAGCCCCAAATCCGGGGCCGGGGTCTACAATGAGCAGTTCTTC
V gene: TRBV11-2; D gene: NA; J gene: TRBJ2-7; clone size: NA; CDR3 protein: CASSLGVDSYEQYF; CDR3 DNA: TGTGCCAGCAGCTTAGGTGTGGATTCCTACGAGCAGTACTTC
V gene: TRBV7-8; D gene: NA; J gene: TRBJ1-2; clone size: NA; CDR3 protein: CASSINRVGVYYGYTF; CDR3 DNA: TGTGCCAGCAGCATCAACAGGGTGGGGGTCTACTATGGCTACACCTTC
V gene: TRBV5-1; D gene: NA; J gene: TRBJ2-2; clone size: NA; CDR3 protein: CASSLFDRGNTGELFF; CDR3 DNA: TGCGCCAGCAGCTTGTTCGACCGGGGCAACACCGGGGAGCTGTTTTTT
V gene: TRBV7-9; D gene: NA; J gene: TRBJ2-7; clone size: NA; CDR3 protein: CATARGGSYEQYF; CDR3 DNA: TGTGCCACCGCTCGAGGGGGCTCCTACGAGCAGTACTTC
V gene: TRBV30; D gene: TRBD1; J gene: TRBJ2-3; clone size: NA; CDR3 protein: CAGTGATDTQYF; CDR3 DNA: TGTGCCGGGACAGGGGCCACAGATACGCAGTATTTT
V gene: TRBV6-5; D gene: TRBD2; J gene: TRBJ2-5; clone size: NA; CDR3 protein: CASSYFGGGETQYF; CDR3 DNA: TGTGCCAGCAGTTACTTCGGGGGAGGGGAGACCCAGTACTTC
V gene: TRBV6-6; D gene: NA; J gene: TRBJ2-3; clone size: NA; CDR3 protein: CASTPRRGETDTQYF; CDR3 DNA: TGTGCCAGCACCCCGAGACGCGGGGAGACAGATACGCAGTATTTT
V gene: TRBV27; D gene: NA; J gene: TRBJ2-3; clone size: NA; CDR3 protein: CASSYTFFSDTQYF; CDR3 DNA: TGTGCCAGCAGTTATACGTTCTTTTCAGATACGCAGTATTTT
V gene: TRBV5-1; D gene: NA; J gene: TRBJ2-2; clone size: NA; CDR3 protein: CASSLGQNTGELFF; CDR3 DNA: TGCGCCAGCAGCTTGGGACAGAACACCGGGGAGCTGTTTTTT
V gene: TRBV10-3; D gene: NA; J gene: TRBJ2-1; clone size: NA; CDR3 protein: CAIRQGPNNEQFF; CDR3 DNA: TGTGCCATCAGGCAGGGACCTAACAATGAGCAGTTCTTC
V gene: TRBV7-8; D gene: NA; J gene: TRBJ2-7; clone size: NA; CDR3 protein: CASSLIAGFTYEQYF; CDR3 DNA: TGTGCCAGCAGCTTGATTGCGGGTTTTACCTACGAGCAGTACTTC
V gene: TRBV5-6; D gene: NA; J gene: TRBJ2-3; clone size: NA; CDR3 protein: CASSLKGSTDTQYF; CDR3 DNA: TGTGCCAGCAGCTTAAAGGGAAGCACAGATACGCAGTATTTT
V gene: TRBV6-5; D gene: NA; J gene: TRBJ2-7; clone size: NA; CDR3 protein: CASSSSVSYEQYF; CDR3 DNA: TGTGCCAGCAGTAGCAGCGTTAGCTACGAGCAGTACTTC
V gene: TRBV7-2; D gene: TRBD1; J gene: TRBJ2-2; clone size: NA; CDR3 protein: CASRPARQGAGELFF; CDR3 DNA: TGTGCCAGCAGGCCCGCCAGGCAGGGGGCCGGGGAGCTGTTTTTT
V gene: TRBV7-9; D gene: NA; J gene: TRBJ2-7; clone size: NA; CDR3 protein: CASSSRLDEQYF; CDR3 DNA: TGTGCCAGCAGCTCCCGACTGGACGAGCAGTACTTC
V gene: TRBV9; D gene: NA; J gene: TRBJ2-1; clone size: few; CDR3 protein: CASSVGTSFSYNEQFF; CDR3 DNA: TGTGCCAGCAGCGTCGGGACTTCATTCTCCTACAATGAGCAGTTCTTC
V gene: TRBV30; D gene: NA; J gene: TRBJ2-3; clone size: once; CDR3 protein: CAWKVGSSTDTQYF; CDR3 DNA: TGTGCCTGGAAAGTCGGCTCTAGCACAGATACGCAGTATTTT
V gene: TRBV11-2; D gene: NA; J gene: TRBJ1-5; clone size: NA; CDR3 protein: CASSLGGSNQPQHF; CDR3 DNA: TGTGCCAGCAGCTTGGGAGGTAGCAATCAGCCCCAGCATTTT
V gene: TRBV6-4; D gene: NA; J gene: TRBJ2-4; clone size: NA; CDR3 protein: CATAQGEGNIQYF; CDR3 DNA: TGTGCCACCGCACAGGGGGAGGGAAACATTCAGTACTTC
V gene: TRBV18; D gene: NA; J gene: TRBJ2-7; clone size: once; CDR3 protein: CASSPGEYEQYF; CDR3 DNA: TGTGCCAGCTCCCCGGGGGAGTACGAGCAGTACTTC
V gene: TRBV7-2; D gene: TRBD2; J gene: TRBJ2-1; clone size: once; CDR3 protein: CASSPLGGGRNEQFF; CDR3 DNA: TGTGCCAGCAGCCCCCTTGGGGGGGGGAGGAATGAGCAGTTCTTC
V gene: TRBV4-3; D gene: NA; J gene: TRBJ1-1; clone size: few; CDR3 protein: CASRQQGLNTEAFF; CDR3 DNA: TGCGCCAGCAGACAACAGGGCCTGAACACTGAAGCTTTCTTT
V gene: TRBV7-2; D gene: NA; J gene: TRBJ1-4; clone size: NA; CDR3 protein: CASSLGGTLNEKLFF; CDR3 DNA: TGTGCCAGCAGCTTAGGAGGGACGTTGAATGAAAAACTGTTTTTT
V gene: TRBV28; D gene: TRBD1; J gene: TRBJ2-1; clone size: NA; CDR3 protein: CASRATGVNEQFF; CDR3 DNA: TGTGCCAGCAGGGCGACAGGGGTGAATGAGCAGTTCTTC
V gene: TRBV7-3; D gene: NA; J gene: TRBJ1-3; clone size: NA; CDR3 protein: CASSLDSGNTIYF; CDR3 DNA: TGTGCCAGCAGCTTAGATTCTGGAAACACCATATATTTT
V gene: TRBV10-3; D gene: TRBD1; J gene: TRBJ2-3; clone size: once; CDR3 protein: CATRGRSSGTDTQYF; CDR3 DNA: TGTGCCACCAGGGGGCGGTCTAGCGGCACAGATACGCAGTATTTT
V gene: TRBV7-2; D gene: NA; J gene: TRBJ2-3; clone size: NA; CDR3 protein: CASSLGGLGQDTQYF; CDR3 DNA: TGTGCCAGCAGCTTAGGCGGGCTTGGGCAAGATACGCAGTATTTT
V gene: TRBV18; D gene: NA; J gene: TRBJ1-5; clone size: NA; CDR3 protein: CASSPLGKDQPQHF; CDR3 DNA: TGTGCCAGCTCACCACTCGGAAAAGATCAGCCCCAGCATTTT
V gene: TRBV4-2; D gene: TRBD2; J gene: TRBJ2-5; clone size: NA; CDR3 protein: CASSQTTSGGEETQYF; CDR3 DNA: TGTGCCAGCAGCCAAACGACTAGCGGGGGGGAAGAGACCCAGTACTTC
V gene: TRBV2; D gene: TRBD1; J gene: TRBJ2-7; clone size: NA; CDR3 protein: CASRDRGPYEQYF; CDR3 DNA: TGTGCCAGCCGGGACAGGGGGCCTTACGAGCAGTACTTC
V gene: TRBV23-1; D gene: TRBD2; J gene: TRBJ2-5; clone size: NA; CDR3 protein: CASSPHTSGLQETQYF; CDR3 DNA: TGCGCCAGCAGTCCGCATACTAGCGGTCTACAAGAGACCCAGTACTTC
V gene: TRBV7-8; D gene: NA; J gene: TRBJ1-5; clone size: NA; CDR3 protein: CASSLTGDSNQPQHF; CDR3 DNA: TGTGCCAGCAGCTTAACGGGCGATAGCAATCAGCCCCAGCATTTT
V gene: TRBV7-9; D gene: NA; J gene: TRBJ1-1; clone size: NA; CDR3 protein: CASHTQGNTEAFF; CDR3 DNA: TGTGCCAGCCACACTCAGGGGAACACTGAAGCTTTCTTT
V gene: TRBV5-1; D gene: NA; J gene: TRBJ1-1; clone size: NA; CDR3 protein: CASSFSGHDTEAFF; CDR3 DNA: TGCGCCAGCAGCTTTTCGGGGCACGACACTGAAGCTTTCTTT
V gene: TRBV5-4; D gene: NA; J gene: TRBJ2-5; clone size: NA; CDR3 protein: CASSLSQETQYF; CDR3 DNA: TGTGCCAGCAGCTTGTCTCAAGAGACCCAGTACTTC
V gene: TRBV28; D gene: NA; J gene: TRBJ1-2; clone size: NA; CDR3 protein: CASSPGGWGYTF; CDR3 DNA: TGTGCCAGCAGCCCTGGGGGTTGGGGCTACACCTTC
V gene: TRBV18; D gene: NA; J gene: TRBJ2-7; clone size: NA; CDR3 protein: CASSTGNSYEQYF; CDR3 DNA: TGTGCCAGCTCCACAGGGAACTCCTACGAGCAGTACTTC
V gene: TRBV4-2; D gene: NA; J gene: TRBJ1-1; clone size: NA; CDR3 protein: CASSQEVRGTEAFF; CDR3 DNA: TGTGCCAGCAGCCAAGAGGTCCGGGGCACTGAAGCTTTCTTT
V gene: TRBV7-2; D gene: NA; J gene: TRBJ1-5; clone size: NA; CDR3 protein: CASSFSTGLSRNQPQHF; CDR3 DNA: TGTGCCAGCAGCTTTAGCACAGGGCTTAGTCGCAATCAGCCCCAGCATTTT
V gene: TRBV7-2; D gene: TRBD2; J gene: TRBJ2-5; clone size: NA; CDR3 protein: CASSNRLATETQYF; CDR3 DNA: TGTGCCAGCAGCAACCGACTAGCAACGGAGACCCAGTACTTC
V gene: TRBV29-1; D gene: TRBD1; J gene: TRBJ1-3; clone size: NA; CDR3 protein: CSVGGQGQGTIYF; CDR3 DNA: TGCAGCGTGGGGGGACAGGGCCAGGGCACCATATATTTT
V gene: TRBV30; D gene: TRBD1; J gene: TRBJ1-5; clone size: NA; CDR3 protein: CAWNPGQANQPQHF; CDR3 DNA: TGTGCCTGGAACCCGGGACAGGCAAATCAGCCCCAGCATTTT
V gene: TRBV18; D gene: TRBD1; J gene: TRBJ2-1; clone size: NA; CDR3 protein: CASSPDDRGYNEQFF; CDR3 DNA: TGTGCCAGCTCACCAGACGACAGGGGGTACAATGAGCAGTTCTTC
V gene: TRBV12-5; D gene: NA; J gene: TRBJ1-6; clone size: NA; CDR3 protein: CASGLVGGGRNSPLHF; CDR3 DNA: TGTGCTAGTGGTTTGGTTGGAGGGGGGAGGAATTCACCCCTCCACTTT